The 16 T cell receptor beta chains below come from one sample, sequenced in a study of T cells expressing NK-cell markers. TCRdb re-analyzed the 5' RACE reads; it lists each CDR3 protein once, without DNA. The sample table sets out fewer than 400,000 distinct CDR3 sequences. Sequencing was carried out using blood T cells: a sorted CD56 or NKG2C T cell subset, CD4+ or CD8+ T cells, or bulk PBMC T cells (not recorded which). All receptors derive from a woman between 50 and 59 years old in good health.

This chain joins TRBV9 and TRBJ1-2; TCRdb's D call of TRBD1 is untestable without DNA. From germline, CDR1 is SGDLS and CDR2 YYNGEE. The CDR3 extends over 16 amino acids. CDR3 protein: CASSASPTGDSDGYTF.

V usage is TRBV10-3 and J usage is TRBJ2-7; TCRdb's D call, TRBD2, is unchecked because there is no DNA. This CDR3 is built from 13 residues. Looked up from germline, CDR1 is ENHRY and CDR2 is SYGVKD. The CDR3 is CAVKREGLYEQYF.

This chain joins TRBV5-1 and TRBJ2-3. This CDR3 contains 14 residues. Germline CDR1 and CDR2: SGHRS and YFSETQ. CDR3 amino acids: CASSLALATDTQYF.

The CDR3 region is CASSLNDYSGMKTQYF. The rearrangement links TRBV5-1 to TRBJ2-5; TCRdb selects TRBD2, and the lack of DNA leaves this call unchecked. From germline, CDR1 is SGHRS and CDR2 YFSETQ. The CDR3 has 16 residues.

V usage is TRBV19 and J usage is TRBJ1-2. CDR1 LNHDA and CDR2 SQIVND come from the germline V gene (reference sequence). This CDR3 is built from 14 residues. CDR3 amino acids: CASTMTETPYGYTF.

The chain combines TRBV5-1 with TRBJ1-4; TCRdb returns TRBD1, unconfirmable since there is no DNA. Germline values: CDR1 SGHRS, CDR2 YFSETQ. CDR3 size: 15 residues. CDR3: CASRTGGRADEKLFF.

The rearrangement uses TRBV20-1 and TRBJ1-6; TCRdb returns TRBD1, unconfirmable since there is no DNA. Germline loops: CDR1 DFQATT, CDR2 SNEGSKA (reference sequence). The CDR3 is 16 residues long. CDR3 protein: CSARDLEGTVNSPLHF.

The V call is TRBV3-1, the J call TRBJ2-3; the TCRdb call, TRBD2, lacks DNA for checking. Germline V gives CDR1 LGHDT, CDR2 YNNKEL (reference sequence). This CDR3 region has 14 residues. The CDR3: CASSQVEGVGTQYF.

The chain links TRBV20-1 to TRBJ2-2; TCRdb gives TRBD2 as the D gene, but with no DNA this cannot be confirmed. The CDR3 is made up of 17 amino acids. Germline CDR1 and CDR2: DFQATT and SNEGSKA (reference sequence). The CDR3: CSARDPAAGRSTGELFF.

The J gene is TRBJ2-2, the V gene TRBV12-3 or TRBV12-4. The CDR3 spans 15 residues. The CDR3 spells CASSLLPDNTGELFF.

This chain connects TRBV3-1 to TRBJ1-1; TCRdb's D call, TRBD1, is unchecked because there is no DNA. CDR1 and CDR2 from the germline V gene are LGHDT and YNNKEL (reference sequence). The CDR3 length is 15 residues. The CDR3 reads CASSQQGVAGTEAFF.

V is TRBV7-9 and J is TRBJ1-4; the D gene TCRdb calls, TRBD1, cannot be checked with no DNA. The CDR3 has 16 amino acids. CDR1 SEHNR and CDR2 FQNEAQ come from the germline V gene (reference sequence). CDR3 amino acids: CASSSIVGTGDEKLFF.

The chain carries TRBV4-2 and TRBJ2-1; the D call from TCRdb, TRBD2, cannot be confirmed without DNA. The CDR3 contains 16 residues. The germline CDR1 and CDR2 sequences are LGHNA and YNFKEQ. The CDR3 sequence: CASSQAAGGPVNEQFF.

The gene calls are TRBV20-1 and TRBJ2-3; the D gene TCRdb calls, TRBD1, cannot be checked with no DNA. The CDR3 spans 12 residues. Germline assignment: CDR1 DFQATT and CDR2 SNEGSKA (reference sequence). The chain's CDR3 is CSATPWDHQQYF.

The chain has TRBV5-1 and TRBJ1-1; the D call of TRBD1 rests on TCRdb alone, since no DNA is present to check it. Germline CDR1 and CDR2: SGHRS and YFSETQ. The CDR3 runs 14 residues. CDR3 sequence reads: CASSPGQMNTEAFF.

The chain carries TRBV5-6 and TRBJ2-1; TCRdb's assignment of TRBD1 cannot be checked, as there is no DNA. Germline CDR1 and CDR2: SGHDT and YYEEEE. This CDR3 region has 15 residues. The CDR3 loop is CASSFLGTGVNEQFF.